The 27 T cell receptor beta chains reported below all come from one sample, sequenced in a study. TCRdb reprocessed the 5' RACE reads via MiXCR and lists one record per CDR3 protein. Of about 40,000 distinct CDR3 sequences listed, roughly 22% were seen once; the top ten hold around 4.5%. The sorted Tregs were CD4+CD25+CD127-/low cells. The sample comprised Tregs sorted from a lymph node. The receptors were sampled from a female donor with breast cancer.

This clonotype was observed a few times. The chain uses TRBV7-9 and TRBJ1-2; the D gene is possibly TRBD1 (5 bases). Germline values: CDR1 SEHNR, CDR2 FQNEAQ (reference sequence). V lost 8 bases, J lost 6 bases, and 16 bases lay in between. The CDR3 is 13 residues long. The CDR3 protein is CASSGAFDNGYTF. CDR3 DNA sequence: TGTGCCAGCTCCGGGGCGTTCGATAATGGCTACACCTTC.

The sample holds a few counts of this clonotype. The genes are TRBV29-1 and TRBJ1-4, with 10 bases matching TRBD1. Germline CDR1 is SQVTM and CDR2 is ANQGSEA. With 7 bases clipped from V and 3 bases from J, the junction kept 2 bases outside the gene matches. The CDR3 consists of 13 residues. The CDR3 bases are TGCAGCGAGACAGGGGGCTCTAATGAAAAACTGTTTTTT. Translated: CSETGGSNEKLFF.

The J gene is TRBJ1-1, the V gene TRBV11-2; D gene unclear. CDR1 is SGHAT, CDR2 FQNNGV, per germline. V gave up 4 bases and J gave up 2 bases, with 8 bases separating them. This CDR3 is built from 13 residues. CDR3 DNA sequence: TGTGCCAGCAGCTCAGGACTCAACACTGAAGCTTTCTTT. Encoded protein: CASSSGLNTEAFF.

Worth noting for this clonotype: One end of the junction is discordant with germline, which a read error may explain. The chain joins TRBV5-5 to TRBJ2-7, with D perhaps being TRBD1 or TRBD2 (5 bases each). Germline-derived CDR1 and CDR2 are SGHKS and YYEKEE (reference sequence). The CDR3 covers 15 residues. DNA of the CDR3: TGTGCCGGCAGCTTGGGGACGATGAGCTCCTACGAGCAGTACTTC. It translates to CAGSLGTMSSYEQYF.

With regard to this clonotype: A single base separates this from a much larger clone, so it may be a read error. The conserved closing phenylalanine or tryptophan is absent in this CDR3, likely reflecting a read error. V usage is TRBV29-1 and J usage is TRBJ1-2; no firm D call. The CDR3 length is 13 residues. Trimming took off 4 bases at V and 6 bases at J, with 15 bases between the two ends. Germline loops: CDR1 SQVTM, CDR2 ANQGSEA. The CDR3 DNA reads TGCAGCGTTGTAGGTCGAACTGCGGATGGCTACACCTCC. This encodes CSVVGRTADGYTS.

With respect to this clonotype: A read error is possible here, since a much larger clone lies one base away. V is TRBV7-9 and J is TRBJ2-1, with D possibly being TRBD2 (5 bases). The CDR3 totals 16 residues. CDR1 SEHNR and CDR2 FQNEAQ come from the germline V gene (reference sequence). CDR3 sequence reads: CASSQSSGSSYNERFF. CDR3 nucleotide sequence: TGTGCCAGCAGCCAATCCAGCGGAAGCTCCTACAATGAGCGGTTCTTC.

This clonotype was seen a few times. A much larger clone differs by one base, so this may be a read error. The rearrangement joins TRBV7-9 to TRBJ2-1, with D hard to call. The CDR3 has 12 residues. CDR1 and CDR2 from the germline V gene are SEHNR and FQNEAQ (reference sequence). CDR3 protein: CASSPRTVEQLF. Here the CDR3 DNA reads TGTGCCAGCAGCCCACGGACGGTTGAGCAGCTCTTC.

This chain connects TRBV7-7 to TRBJ2-3; TRBD2 aligns across 7 bases. Germline V gives CDR1 SSHAT, CDR2 FNYEAQ (reference sequence). The junction had 6 bases not matched to a gene; V was cut back by 5 bases and J by 1 base. This CDR3 has 15 residues. The CDR3 DNA follows: TGTGCCAGCAGCCCTGGACTAGTCGGCACAGATACGCAGTATTTT. This gives the protein CASSPGLVGTDTQYF.

On this clonotype itself: Likely a read error: the CDR3 ends without its conserved phenylalanine or tryptophan. The rearrangement links TRBV12-3 or TRBV12-4 to TRBJ1-2; TRBD1 might be the D (6 bases). Trimming took 6 bases from V and 4 from J, leaving 9 bases between them. This CDR3 has 12 residues. The CDR3 coding sequence is TGTGCCAGCAGCCGACAGGTCTATGGCTACACCCTC. It encodes CASSRQVYGYTL.

V and J are TRBV20-1 and TRBJ2-7, with TRBD1 matching 8 bases. J lost 5 bases, V lost 1 base, and 10 bases had no gene match. The CDR3 sequence is 15 residues long. Germline V lookup: CDR1 DFQATT, CDR2 SNEGSKA (reference sequence). In nucleotides, the CDR3 is TGCAGTGCTAGAGGGGGGGACAGGAATTTCCACGAGCAGTACTTC. It yields the protein CSARGGDRNFHEQYF.

The V call is TRBV10-2, the J call TRBJ2-7; D may be TRBD2 (6 bases). The CDR3 has 11 amino acids. Germline CDR1 and CDR2: WSHSY and SAAADI. V was pared by 8 bases and J by 4 bases, with 9 bases between. CDR3: CASGGGYEQYF. Here the CDR3 DNA reads TGCGCCAGCGGAGGAGGGTACGAGCAGTACTTC.

This clonotype was recorded many times. This chain uses TRBV5-1 with TRBJ2-7; TRBD1 agrees at 9 bases. The length of the CDR3 is 15 residues. With V trimmed by 2 bases and J by 6 bases, 9 bases remained unmatched. CDR1 and CDR2 (germline): SGHRS, YFSETQ. Here the CDR3 reads CASSFNTGGISEQYF. In DNA, the CDR3 is TGCGCCAGCAGCTTTAACACAGGGGGCATCTCCGAGCAGTACTTC.

This clonotype was seen repeatedly, ten times or more. The chain uses TRBV27 and TRBJ2-1, with 11 nucleotides matching TRBD2. This CDR3 spans 15 amino acids. Trimming removed 5 bases from V and 4 bases from J; junction bases left unmatched: 4. Germline V gene data show CDR1 as MNHEY and CDR2 as SMNVEV (reference sequence). The chain's CDR3 is CASSIAGGGYNEQFF. As DNA, the CDR3 is TGTGCCAGCAGTATAGCGGGAGGGGGGTACAATGAGCAGTTCTTC.

This clonotype was seen a handful of times. The chain joins TRBV7-9 to TRBJ2-5; 8 bases are a match to TRBD2. Germline lookup yields CDR1 SEHNR and CDR2 FQNEAQ (reference sequence). V dropped 6 bases and J dropped 3; count of bases not matched to a gene: 12. This CDR3 comprises 16 residues. The CDR3 reads CASSLGASGLKETQYF. The CDR3 DNA is TGTGCCAGCAGTCTAGGGGCTAGCGGGTTGAAAGAGACCCAGTACTTC.

The V and J genes are TRBV12-3 or TRBV12-4 and TRBJ2-7; D gene ambiguous. The CDR3 is 12 amino acids. The V and J ends lost 4 bases and 4 bases respectively, with 8 bases between them. The CDR3 bases are TGTGCCAGCAGTTCTCAGGCATACGAGCAGTACTTC. Protein product: CASSSQAYEQYF.

Concerning this clonotype itself: Just one base apart from a much larger clone, this may be a read error. The chain carries TRBV12-3 or TRBV12-4 and TRBJ2-7, with 7 bases that match TRBD1. The length of the CDR3 is 16 residues. V dropped 4 bases and J dropped 2; count of bases not matched to a gene: 11. For the CDR3, the DNA is TGTGCCAGCAGTTCTAGGGCCGGGACAGAAACCTACGAGCAGTACTTC. Encoded protein: CASSSRAGTETYEQYF.

This clonotype was observed at least ten times. This rearrangement joins TRBV9 to TRBJ1-5; D might be TRBD1 (5 bases). CDR3 size: 13 residues. The germline V gene encodes CDR1 SGDLS and CDR2 YYNGEE. The V end was cut by 5 bases, the J end by 3 bases, with 9 bases between. For the CDR3, the DNA is TGTGCCAGCAGTCCGACAGACAATCAGCCCCAGCATTTT. Translated: CASSPTDNQPQHF.

This clonotype has a count of ten or more. J is TRBJ1-1 and V is TRBV5-1; D is uncertain. The CDR3 covers 13 residues. Germline V gene lookup returns CDR1 SGHRS and CDR2 YFSETQ. The ends were cut back, 5 bases at V and 5 bases at J, with 13 bases in the middle. As DNA, the CDR3 is TGCGCCAGCAGGAAGTCCGACACAACTGAAGCTTTCTTT. Protein product: CASRKSDTTEAFF.

In its sample, this clonotype was seen many times. The chain recombines TRBV6-1 with TRBJ2-1; D is possibly TRBD1 or TRBD2 (5 bases each). The CDR3 length is 16 residues. The V end was cut by 6 bases, the J end by 6 bases, with 21 bases between. CDR1 and CDR2 from the germline V gene are MNHNS and SASEGT. The CDR3 DNA reads as TGTGCCAGCAGCGGGTTCCGGGACGGCGCTGGCAATGAGCAGTTCTTC. Encoded protein: CASSGFRDGAGNEQFF.

The table lists this clonotype with many counts. The chain carries TRBV11-2 and TRBJ2-1; either TRBD1 or TRBD2 may supply D (5 bases each). The V and J ends lost 1 base and 1 base respectively, with 11 bases between them. Germline V gene lookup returns CDR1 SGHAT and CDR2 FQNNGV. CDR3 length equals 16 residues. The CDR3 DNA sequence: TGTGCCAGCAGCTTAGGGGGGTTAGCGTCCTACAATGAGCAGTTCTTC. Encoded protein: CASSLGGLASYNEQFF.

This clonotype showed up many times. The chain couples TRBV11-2 to TRBJ2-1; 11 bases match TRBD2. J gave up 0 bases and V 1 base, and 5 bases lay outside the gene matches. The CDR3 runs to 18 residues. Germline V gene lookup returns CDR1 SGHAT and CDR2 FQNNGV. The CDR3 sequence: CASSLVRLAGSSYNEQFF. The CDR3 bases are TGTGCCAGCAGCTTAGTACGACTAGCGGGAAGCTCCTACAATGAGCAGTTCTTC. Full variable domain (missing parts from reference TRBV11-2 and TRBJ2-1): EAGVAQSPRYKIIEKRQSVAFWCNPISGHATLYWYQQILGQGPKLLIQFQNNGVVDDSQLPKDRFSAERLKGVDSTLKIQPAKLEDSAVYLCASSLVRLAGSSYNEQFFGPGTRLTVL.

This clonotype has at least ten counts. The chain links TRBV27 to TRBJ2-3, with no clear D. This CDR3 has 15 residues. CDR1 is MNHEY and CDR2 is SMNVEV in the germline V gene (reference sequence). Trimming took 0 bases from V and 3 from J, leaving 10 bases between them. Written as DNA, the CDR3 is TGTGCCAGCAGTTTATCGAGTGGCGAGACAGATACGCAGTATTTT. This sequence encodes CASSLSSGETDTQYF.

A note on this clonotype: Being one base from a much bigger clone, this may be a read error. The chain combines TRBV7-2 with TRBJ2-2; D gene ambiguous. This CDR3 comprises 15 residues. V was trimmed by 3 bases and J by 1 base, leaving 9 bases between them. CDR1 is SGHTA, CDR2 FQGNSA, per germline. The CDR3 DNA sequence: TGTGCCAGCAGCTTGGGAAGGGAGAACACCGGGGAGCTGTTTTTT. Translating it yields CASSLGRENTGELFF.

CDR3 region: CSARDLRQGSGSPLHF. In DNA, the CDR3 is TGCAGTGCTAGAGATCTAAGACAGGGGAGCGGTTCACCCCTCCACTTT. The chain couples TRBV20-1 to TRBJ1-6, with 8 bases aligning to TRBD1. The CDR3 extends over 16 amino acids. Germline V gene lookup returns CDR1 DFQATT and CDR2 SNEGSKA (reference sequence). V lost 0 bases, J lost 9 bases, and 10 bases stayed unmatched.

This clonotype rates as large. The chain combines TRBV7-6 with TRBJ2-1; D may be TRBD2 (6 bases). The CDR3 spans 15 residues. Germline V gene sequence: CDR1 SGHVS, CDR2 FNYEAQ. The ends were cut back, 4 bases at V and 2 bases at J, with 12 bases in the middle. CDR3: CASSSTGDPYNEQFF. CDR3 nucleotides: TGTGCCAGCAGCTCTACGGGAGACCCCTACAATGAGCAGTTCTTC.

J is TRBJ2-1 and V is TRBV4-1; TRBD2 might be the D (5 bases). The CDR3 is made up of 16 amino acids. Per germline, CDR1 MGHRA and CDR2 YSYEKL. V lost 4 bases, J lost 0 bases, and 13 bases lay in between. The CDR3 sequence is CASSRKEVSSYNEQFF. The CDR3 DNA sequence: TGCGCCAGCAGCCGCAAGGAGGTTAGCTCCTACAATGAGCAGTTCTTC.

The rearrangement links TRBV30 to TRBJ2-1; TRBD2 matches 12 bases. V gave up 0 bases and J gave up 4 bases; unmatched junction bases: 13. Germline loops: CDR1 GTSNPN, CDR2 SVGIG (reference sequence). The CDR3 sequence is 19 residues long. The CDR3 loop is CAWSVLVASGRAAYNEQFF. Written as DNA, the CDR3 is TGTGCCTGGAGTGTACTCGTGGCTAGCGGGAGGGCCGCGTACAATGAGCAGTTCTTC.